The clone carrying this TCR beta chain was counted once. This entry belongs to a study of blood T cell repertoires in COVID-19. Background on the study: Samples representing acute and convalescent COVID-19 were sourced from the United States, Italy and Spain. Sources were T cells, B-cell-depleted T cells, or PBMCs; the material itself was cDNA or gDNA.

Germline V gene data show CDR1 as MNHEY and CDR2 as SVGAGI. The CDR3 has 15 amino acids. Trimming took 6 bases from V and 1 from J, leaving 12 bases between them. The repertoire was sequenced with immunoSEQ multiplex PCR; TCRdb's copy has only in-frame clones and lacks some. The sample has about 310,000 clones, 89% seen once. Participants were aged roughly 18 to 89 years from approximately 23 US areas. Cohort 3 donors were reported recovered after two negative PCRs, clearance, or symptom resolution. This sequence was found in a man in his 60s who had recovered from COVID-19. The specimen sequenced was PBMCs or T cells enriched from blood (not recorded which). The rearrangement joins TRBV6-5 to TRBJ2-2; D might be TRBD2 (6 bases). This chain's CDR3 is CASRPGLRNTGELFF. The CDR3 bases are TGTGCCAGCAGGCCGGGACTTCGGAACACCGGGGAGCTGTTTTTT.